The subject of this entry is one TCR beta chain. This specimen comes from a study of control samples from healthy donors and cancer patients. The CDR3 runs 16 residues. Germline-derived CDR1 and CDR2 are MNHEY and SVGEGT. Trimming pared 2 bases from V and 1 base from J, leaving 12 bases between. Assay: immunoSEQ multiplex PCR; the TCRdb copy retains only in-frame clones and omits some. The top ten clones hold around 14% of a sample with approximately 97,000 clones, 85% to 90% of them seen once. The source material was blood. This receptor was identified in a man in his thirties or forties in good health. V and J are TRBV6-2 or TRBV6-3 and TRBJ2-1, with D perhaps assigned TRBD1 or TRBD2 (5 bases each). The CDR3, as DNA: TGTGCCAGCAGTTACCCCGGGAAGGGGTCCTACAATGAGCAGTTCTTC. It specifies CASSYPGKGSYNEQFF.